These T cell receptor beta chains were read from a single sample in a study of Ad26.COV2.S vaccination and SARS-CoV-2 variants. Profiling relied on immunoSEQ multiplex PCR, and the TCRdb table lists in-frame clones only, not all of them. Of about 480,000 clones detected, approximately 88% appear once; the ten largest clones hold 13%. Sequences were derived from peripheral blood, sampled in a trial of Ad26.COV2.S vaccine versus placebo. The receptors shown here come from a person aged 18-60 years who received the Ad26.COV2.S COVID-19 vaccine or a placebo. The CDR3 runs from the conserved cysteine through the conserved F or W. The D gene is left open where the match is weak. The size of a clone is reported for some rows only, either as once, few or many, or as a class for expanded clones.

TRBJ2-7	TRBV6-5	.	.	TGTGCCAGCACCAACCCCCCGGGGACCGAGCAGTACTTC	CASTNPPGTEQYF
TRBJ1-3	TRBV28	.	.	TGTGCCAGCAGTTTGGCAGGCTCTGGAAACACCATATATTTT	CASSLAGSGNTIYF
TRBJ1-2	TRBV7-8	.	TRBD1	TGTGCCAGCAGCTCACAACAGGGGATGGATGGCTACACCTTC	CASSSQQGMDGYTF
TRBJ1-5	TRBV11-2	.	.	TGTGCCAGCAGCACCGGGGGCGTAAGGCAGCCCCAGCATTTT	CASSTGGVRQPQHF
TRBJ2-2	TRBV30	.	.	TGTGCCTGGAGTGTACAGAGGGGCCGGCCAGGGAGGAACACCGGGGAGCTGTTTTTT	CAWSVQRGRPGRNTGELFF
TRBJ1-4	TRBV5-1	.	.	TGCGCCAGCGCGGCGAGGCGGGGAACTAATGAAAAACTGTTTTTT	CASAARRGTNEKLFF
TRBJ2-1	TRBV14	few	.	TGTGCCAGCAGCCAAGTGGCTAGTGGTCTCAATGAGCAGTTCTTC	CASSQVASGLNEQFF
TRBJ1-1	TRBV4-3	.	.	TGCGCCAGCAGCCAAGTACGGAACACTGAAGCTTTCTTT	CASSQVRNTEAFF
TRBJ1-1	TRBV29-1	.	TRBD1	TGCAGCGTTTACGGACAGGGGAACACTGAAGCTTTCTTT	CSVYGQGNTEAFF
TRBJ1-2	TRBV30	.	.	TGTGCCTGGAGCCGACTCAGGATTAACTATGGCTACACCTTC	CAWSRLRINYGYTF
TRBJ2-5	TRBV5-1	.	.	TGCGCCAGCAGCTTGGATCGCGGCGCCCAAAGAGGGACCCAGTACTTC	CASSLDRGAQRGTQYF
TRBJ2-2	TRBV28	.	.	TGTGCCAGCCCAGCGACCAACACCGGGGAGCTGTTTTTT	CASPATNTGELFF
TRBJ2-1	TRBV15	.	.	TGTGCCACCAGCAGAGATCGGGCTGAGCAGTTCTTC	CATSRDRAEQFF
TRBJ2-5	TRBV11-1	.	.	TGTGCCAGCAGCTCTGTTTTGACAGATGGAAAAGAGACCCAGTACTTC	CASSSVLTDGKETQYF
TRBJ2-7	TRBV3-1/TRBV3-2	.	.	TGTGCCAGCAGCCAAGTCGGAATAGCAACTTACGAGCAGTACTTC	CASSQVGIATYEQYF
TRBJ2-4	TRBV3-1/TRBV3-2	.	.	TGTGCCAGCAGCCATGGAGGGGAAAACATTCAGTACTTC	CASSHGGENIQYF
TRBJ1-2	TRBV28	.	.	TGTGCCAGCAGTCCCGGGACATATGGCTACACCTTC	CASSPGTYGYTF
TRBJ1-5	TRBV6-6	.	.	TGTGCCAGCAGTTACGTCATGGCAGAGAATCAGCCCCAGCATTTT	CASSYVMAENQPQHF
TRBJ1-6	TRBV7-9	.	.	TGTGCCAGCAGCTTCAGGGGACTGGGTTCACCCCTCCACTTT	CASSFRGLGSPLHF
TRBJ2-5	TRBV19	.	.	TGTGCCAGTAGTATTGAGTACCGGGAGACCCAGTACTTC	CASSIEYRETQYF
TRBJ1-5	TRBV5-6	.	.	TGTGCCAGCAGCCAAATTGACAGTCCGAATCAGCCCCAGCATTTT	CASSQIDSPNQPQHF
TRBJ1-5	TRBV28	.	.	TGTGCCAGCAGTCCCAACCTCGGACACTCCAATGGTCAGCCCCAGCATTTT	CASSPNLGHSNGQPQHF
TRBJ1-2	TRBV19	.	.	TGTGCCAGTAGTATTCTTGCGGGTAAGGACTATGGCTACACCTTC	CASSILAGKDYGYTF
TRBJ2-2	TRBV3-1/TRBV3-2	.	.	TGTGCCAGCAGCCAATCCCCCGCTATTATCGAGGGCACCGGGGAGCTGTTTTTT	CASSQSPAIIEGTGELFF
TRBJ2-3	TRBV20-1	.	.	TGCAGTGCCCGCTATAGGGGTGAGCAGTATTTT	CSARYRGEQYF
TRBJ1-5	TRBV6-5	.	.	TGTGCCAGAACAACGGGTGGGACGGGTGATCAGCCCCAGCATTTT	CARTTGGTGDQPQHF
TRBJ2-3	TRBV28	.	TRBD2	TGTGCCAGCAGTCAAGGGACTAGCGGATCCACAGATACGCAGTATTTT	CASSQGTSGSTDTQYF
TRBJ1-2	TRBV5-4	.	.	TGTGCCAGCAGCTTGGTCGACAGCTATGGCTACACCTTC	CASSLVDSYGYTF
TRBJ2-3	TRBV5-1	.	.	TGCGCCAGCAGCTTGGCCAAGGCGGATACGCAGTATTTT	CASSLAKADTQYF
TRBJ2-1	TRBV5-4	.	TRBD2	TGTGCCAGCAGCTTGGGACCCGCGGGACTAGTGGGCAATGAGCAGTTCTTC	CASSLGPAGLVGNEQFF
TRBJ2-1	TRBV28	once	.	TGTGCCAGCAGTCCCCTCTCGTGGCGAGTCTCCTACAATGAGCAGTTCTTC	CASSPLSWRVSYNEQFF
TRBJ1-1	TRBV19	.	.	TGTGCCAGTAGCAGATACCCGGTGACTGAAGCTTTCTTT	CASSRYPVTEAFF
TRBJ1-3	TRBV6-1	.	TRBD1	TGTGCCAGCAGTGAAGCGTACAGGGGAATCTCTGGAAACACCATATATTTT	CASSEAYRGISGNTIYF
TRBJ1-1	TRBV6-1	.	.	TGTGCCAGCAGTGAAACGGCAGTTGGGAAAGCTTTCTTT	CASSETAVGKAFF
TRBJ1-2	TRBV12-3/TRBV12-4	.	TRBD1	TGTGCCAGCAGTTTAGTCAGGGGGCAGGGGTACACCTTC	CASSLVRGQGYTF
TRBJ2-7	TRBV21-1	.	.	TGTGCCAGCAGCAAAGGTGGATGTGGCGGGCACGATCCGGGGCAGTACTTC	CASSKGGCGGHDPGQYF
TRBJ2-7	TRBV18	.	TRBD2	TGTGCCAGCTCACCGCTGGGGCCGACCTCTAGCGGGAGCTCCTACGAGCAGTACTTC	CASSPLGPTSSGSSYEQYF
TRBJ1-1	TRBV5-6	.	.	TGTGCCAGCAGCTGGGGGAACACTGAAGCTTTCTTT	CASSWGNTEAFF
TRBJ2-7	TRBV6-2/TRBV6-3	.	TRBD1	TGTGCCAGCACCCCCCTGGGACAGGCGGCCTACGAGCAGTACTTC	CASTPLGQAAYEQYF
TRBJ2-5	TRBV29-1	once	TRBD1	TGCAGCGTTACCCTGACAGGGTCGACCCAGTACTTC	CSVTLTGSTQYF
TRBJ1-2	TRBV3-1/TRBV3-2	.	.	TGTGCCAGCAGCCTGCCAGTGGGAGGCTACACCTTC	CASSLPVGGYTF
TRBJ1-2	TRBV11-2	.	TRBD1	TGTGCCAGCAGCCCGGACAGGGTCAGTGGCTACACCTTC	CASSPDRVSGYTF
TRBJ2-3	TRBV19	.	.	TGTGCCAGTAAGTTCGCAGGGAGCACAGATACGCAGTATTTT	CASKFAGSTDTQYF
TRBJ1-5	TRBV10-3	.	.	TGTGCCATCAGTGAGACCAAGACACTACAGTCGGGTAGGCAACAGCCCCAGCATTTT	CAISETKTLQSGRQQPQHF
TRBJ1-3	TRBV30	.	TRBD1	TGTGCCTGGAGTGTCAAAGGGGGCGCAGGAAACACCATATATTTT	CAWSVKGGAGNTIYF
TRBJ2-3	TRBV29-1	.	.	TGCAGCGCCATGACGACCGGGGATACGCAGTATTTT	CSAMTTGDTQYF
TRBJ2-7	TRBV5-4	.	TRBD1	TGTGCCAGCAGCTACAGGGGGACGGTCGAGCAGTACTTC	CASSYRGTVEQYF
TRBJ2-1	TRBV5-8	once	TRBD1	TGTGCCAGCAGCAATCTCCCGGGGACAGGGGCCAATGAGCAGTTCTTC	CASSNLPGTGANEQFF
TRBJ2-5	TRBV18	.	TRBD2	TGTGCCAGCTCACCCCTCGGACTAGCGGGAGGAGAGACCCAGTACTTC	CASSPLGLAGGETQYF
TRBJ2-7	TRBV27	.	TRBD2	TGTGCCAGCAGTCGGACTAGCAAGTTAGGAGAGCAGTACTTC	CASSRTSKLGEQYF
TRBJ1-5	TRBV30	.	.	TGTGCCTGGAGCCAGGGGCCGCCGGCAAGTCAGCCCCAGCATTTT	CAWSQGPPASQPQHF
TRBJ1-1	TRBV19	.	.	TGTGCCAGTAGTCAATCTGGGGGTAACACTGAAGCTTTCTTT	CASSQSGGNTEAFF
TRBJ2-1	TRBV7-9	.	TRBD1	TGTGCCAGCAGCTCACAGGGGGCGAGCTCCTACAATGAGCAGTTCTTC	CASSSQGASSYNEQFF
TRBJ2-7	TRBV4-1	.	.	TGCGCCAGCAGCCAAGAGGGGGCTTCCCCCCGGGGGGAGCAGTACTTC	CASSQEGASPRGEQYF
TRBJ2-5	TRBV6-2/TRBV6-3	.	TRBD2	TGTGCCAGCAGTTACTCGGAAGCGGGAGGGCCGCGGGAGACCCAGTACTTC	CASSYSEAGGPRETQYF
TRBJ1-5	TRBV6-1	few	TRBD1	TGTGCCAGCAGTGAAGCGCAGGGGGCGTATGGCAATCAGCCCCAGCATTTT	CASSEAQGAYGNQPQHF
TRBJ2-4	TRBV19	once	.	TGTGCCAGTAGTAATCGGCGGGATCTAGCCAAAAACATTCAGTACTTC	CASSNRRDLAKNIQYF